The 29 T cell receptor beta chains presented below share a single source sample, sequenced in a study of radiotherapy plus CTLA-4 blockade in lung cancer. The repertoire was sequenced with immunoSEQ multiplex PCR; TCRdb's copy has only in-frame clones and lacks some. The sample yields tens of thousands of clones, 83% seen once. Specimen: peripheral blood, collected from a patient treated with radiotherapy plus ipilimumab. The receptors stem from a human donor with non-small cell lung cancer who had stable disease on radiotherapy plus ipilimumab.

The chain couples TRBV6-5 to TRBJ2-3, with TRBD2 matching 8 bases. The CDR3 is 15 residues long. Germline assignment: CDR1 MNHEY and CDR2 SVGAGI. J lost 2 bases, V lost 4 bases, and 5 bases had no gene match. The CDR3 DNA reads as TGTGCCAGCAGTTCTCTAGCGGGTTACACAGATACGCAGTATTTT. It encodes CASSSLAGYTDTQYF.

J is TRBJ1-1 and V is TRBV6-5; D is uncertain. Germline values: CDR1 MNHEY, CDR2 SVGAGI. The CDR3 is 13 residues long. V was trimmed by 7 bases and J by 3 bases, leaving 12 bases between them. The CDR3, as DNA: TGTGCCAGCACCCAGACTGGCCACACTGAAGCTTTCTTT. Residues: CASTQTGHTEAFF.

The rearrangement joins TRBV7-2 to TRBJ2-2; tentatively, D is TRBD1 (6 bases). This CDR3 contains 16 residues. Germline CDR1 is SGHTA and CDR2 is FQGNSA. V lost 0 bases and J 6 bases, leaving 14 bases between the germline ends. CDR3 nucleotide sequence: TGTGCCAGCAGCTTAGCCGGGACAACTGTTCCCGGGGAGCTGTTTTTT. This translates into CASSLAGTTVPGELFF.

This clone was seen only a few times. The chain couples TRBV7-9 to TRBJ1-6, with 7 bases matching TRBD1. The CDR3 is made up of 15 amino acids. V lost 5 bases and J lost 7; bases outside the gene matches: 8. CDR1 SEHNR and CDR2 FQNEAQ come from the germline V gene (reference sequence). CDR3: CASSARDSLNSPLHF. CDR3 bases: TGTGCCAGCAGCGCAAGGGACAGCCTCAATTCACCCCTCCACTTT.

This sequence joins TRBV14 and TRBJ2-5; no firm D call. Germline lookup yields CDR1 SGHDN and CDR2 FVKESK. Trimming took off 1 base at V and 6 bases at J, with 3 bases between the two ends. The CDR3 length is 11 residues. The DNA for the CDR3 is TGTGCCAGCAGCCAAGGCAAGACCCAGTACTTC. It yields the protein CASSQGKTQYF.

The chain uses TRBV7-7 and TRBJ2-3; D might be TRBD1 (5 bases). Deletions cut 5 bases from V and 5 bases from J, with 11 bases between. Germline CDR1 is SSHAT and CDR2 is FNYEAQ (reference sequence). CDR3 length: 13 amino acids. CDR3 nucleotide sequence: TGTGCCAGCAGCATACAGGCTCAAGATACGCAGTATTTT. Translated: CASSIQAQDTQYF.

The table lists this clone with a count of one. V and J are TRBV19 and TRBJ1-2; 9 bases align to TRBD1. This CDR3 region has 15 residues. Trimming took 3 bases from V and 1 from J; bases not matched to a gene: 3. Per germline, CDR1 LNHDA and CDR2 SQIVND (reference sequence). The CDR3 reads CASSIRQGGNYGYTF. As DNA, the CDR3 is TGTGCCAGTAGTATCCGACAGGGGGGTAACTATGGCTACACCTTC.

The chain uses TRBV6-1 and TRBJ1-2; TRBD1 matches at 11 bases. This CDR3 comprises 15 residues. Germline assignment: CDR1 MNHNS and CDR2 SASEGT. The trim removed 8 bases at V and 8 bases at J, leaving 13 bases unmatched. In DNA form, the CDR3 reads TGTGCCAGCCGCCCCGCGGGACAGGGGGAGGACGGCTACACCTTC. Encoded protein: CASRPAGQGEDGYTF.

The V and J genes are TRBV7-9 and TRBJ1-1, with 7 bases identical to TRBD1. Germline CDR1 is SEHNR and CDR2 is FQNEAQ (reference sequence). V lost 2 bases to trimming and J lost 6 bases; unmatched junction nucleotides: 12. The CDR3 loop spans 16 amino acids. This CDR3 is CASSLRTGGQSPEAFF. CDR3 coding DNA: TGTGCCAGCAGCTTAAGAACGGGGGGACAGAGCCCTGAAGCTTTCTTT. Combining the CDR3 with reference TRBV7-9 and TRBJ1-1 gives the whole variable domain DTGVSQNPRHKITKRGQNVTFRCDPISEHNRLYWYRQTLGQGPEFLTYFQNEAQLEKSRLLSDRFSAERPKGSFSTLEIQRTEQGDSAMYLCASSLRTGGQSPEAFFGQGTRLTVV.

The J gene is TRBJ2-5, the V gene TRBV27, with TRBD2 matching over 7 bases. Per germline, CDR1 MNHEY and CDR2 SMNVEV (reference sequence). V shed 6 bases and J 6 bases; nucleotides not matched to a gene: 13. The CDR3 is 15 residues long. CDR3 coding DNA: TGTGCCAGCAGCCCCTTAGGCGGGAGTCAGAAGACCCAGTACTTC. This gives the protein CASSPLGGSQKTQYF.

V and J are TRBV2 and TRBJ1-5; 7 bases fit TRBD1. This CDR3 contains 16 residues. CDR1 is SNHLY and CDR2 is FYNNEI in the germline V gene. V shed 5 bases, J shed 3 bases, and the junction held 10 bases outside the gene matches. The CDR3 loop is CASSYAGGRNNQPQHF. The CDR3, as DNA: TGTGCCAGCAGTTACGCAGGGGGAAGAAACAATCAGCCCCAGCATTTT.

The J gene is TRBJ1-6, the V gene TRBV21-1; the table's D call, TRBD1, was not checked against the DNA. TRBV21-1 is termed a pseudogene. CDR3 length equals 15 residues. The DNA for the CDR3 is TGTGCCAGCAGCAAACGGGACAGGGGATGTTCACCCCTCCACTTT. Its protein is CASSKRDRGCSPLHF.

The rearrangement links TRBV28 to TRBJ1-6, with D possibly TRBD1 on 5 matching bases. The germline V gene has CDR1 MDHEN and CDR2 SYDVKM. There are 14 residues in the CDR3. The V gene lost 8 bases and the J gene lost 7 bases, with 15 bases spanning the gap. CDR3 sequence reads: CASYEAGWNSPLHF. The CDR3 DNA is TGTGCCAGCTACGAGGCAGGGTGGAATTCACCCCTCCACTTT.

This chain connects TRBV9 to TRBJ2-6, with 7 bases matching TRBD1. The germline V gene has CDR1 SGDLS and CDR2 YYNGEE. J lost 5 bases, V lost 3 bases, and 20 bases had no gene match. The CDR3 consists of 20 residues. CDR3 sequence reads: CASSDYRDSKTTVRANVLTF. In DNA form, the CDR3 reads TGTGCCAGCAGCGACTACCGGGACAGCAAAACTACCGTGCGGGCCAACGTCCTGACTTTC.

The rearrangement joins TRBV7-3 to TRBJ2-1; D not certain. Trimming removed 0 bases from V and 9 bases from J, with 9 bases in between. The CDR3 is 13 amino acids. The germline V gene encodes CDR1 SGHTA and CDR2 FQGTGA. CDR3 amino acids: CASSLTLVTEQFF. The CDR3 nucleotides read TGTGCCAGCAGCTTAACATTGGTTACTGAGCAGTTCTTC.

The chain carries TRBV5-1 and TRBJ2-7, with 7 bases lining up with TRBD2. With 2 bases clipped from V and 4 bases from J, the junction kept 6 bases outside the gene matches. Germline CDR1 and CDR2: SGHRS and YFSETQ. The CDR3 covers 14 residues. The CDR3 reads CASSFSGGTYEQYF. In DNA form, the CDR3 reads TGCGCCAGCAGCTTTTCGGGAGGCACATACGAGCAGTACTTC.

The V and J genes are TRBV4-1 and TRBJ2-1; 8 nucleotides line up with TRBD2. V shed 6 bases and J 4 bases; nucleotides not matched to a gene: 5. CDR1 is MGHRA and CDR2 is YSYEKL in the germline V gene. The CDR3 covers 14 residues. Here the CDR3 reads CASRGGGSYNEQFF. Here the CDR3 DNA reads TGCGCCAGCAGAGGCGGGGGGTCTTACAATGAGCAGTTCTTC.

The chain uses TRBV14 and TRBJ2-4, with 7 bases aligning to TRBD1. The CDR3 contains 13 residues. CDR1 is SGHDN and CDR2 is FVKESK in the germline V gene. The V segment lost 3 bases and the J segment 6 bases; nucleotides outside the gene matches: 2. Here the CDR3 DNA reads TGTGCCAGCAGCCACGCAGGGGGAAACATTCAGTACTTC. Protein sequence: CASSHAGGNIQYF.

V and J are TRBV5-1 and TRBJ2-1; 8 nucleotides align to TRBD2. Germline CDR1 reads SGHRS; CDR2 reads YFSETQ. The CDR3 has 19 residues. Trimming at V came to 0 bases and at J to 4 bases, leaving 15 bases not matched to a gene. CDR3 nucleotide sequence: TGCGCCAGCAGCTTGGGTGTTCGCGTCCGGGAGGGCCGTTACAATGAGCAGTTCTTC. It encodes CASSLGVRVREGRYNEQFF.

The rearrangement uses TRBV2 and TRBJ2-7; TRBD2 aligns across 12 bases. Germline assignment: CDR1 SNHLY and CDR2 FYNNEI. Trimming removed 7 bases from V and 6 bases from J; junction bases left unmatched: 7. The CDR3 is 14 residues long. The CDR3 loop reads CASNRLAGATEQYF. CDR3 nucleotide sequence: TGTGCCAGCAACAGACTAGCGGGAGCTACCGAGCAGTACTTC.

The sample holds one count of this clone. This rearrangement joins TRBV29-1 to TRBJ2-7, with 9 bases lining up with TRBD1. The V gene end was trimmed by 2 bases and the J gene end by 6 bases; junction bases not matched to a gene: 5. Germline CDR1 SQVTM, CDR2 ANQGSEA. The CDR3 extends over 13 amino acids. The chain's CDR3 is CSVETGQGSEQYF. CDR3 bases: TGCAGCGTTGAAACGGGACAGGGTTCCGAGCAGTACTTC.

As regards this clone: This specimen includes other DNA sequences encoding the same CDR3. The chain recombines TRBV29-1 with TRBJ2-2; a weak D match, TRBD2 (5 bases). This CDR3 comprises 13 residues. Trimming left V 3 bases short and J 2 bases short, with 7 bases between. Germline-derived CDR1 and CDR2 are SQVTM and ANQGSEA. The CDR3 spells CSVDGGNTGELFF. The CDR3 DNA reads TGCAGCGTTGATGGAGGAAACACCGGGGAGCTGTTTTTT.

This sequence joins TRBV27 and TRBJ1-1; tentative D call: TRBD1 (5 bases). V lost 6 bases to trimming and J lost 0 bases, with 14 bases between them. CDR1 is MNHEY and CDR2 is SMNVEV in the germline V gene (reference sequence). The CDR3 runs 15 residues. Written as DNA, the CDR3 is TGTGCCAGCAGGGGAGGCGGGGCTATGAACACTGAAGCTTTCTTT. This gives the protein CASRGGGAMNTEAFF.

This sequence joins TRBV7-9 and TRBJ2-2; D may be TRBD2 (6 bases). The V end was cut by 5 bases, the J end by 8 bases, with 12 bases between. CDR3 length: 13 amino acids. Germline loops: CDR1 SEHNR, CDR2 FQNEAQ (reference sequence). The DNA of the CDR3 is TGTGCCAGCAGCACGACTAGTACAGGGGAGCTGTTTTTT. This translates into CASSTTSTGELFF.

The chain couples TRBV11-3 to TRBJ2-3, with 8 bases lining up with TRBD2. The CDR3 sequence is 17 residues long. CDR1 is SGHNT and CDR2 is YENEEA in the germline V gene. The V segment lost 1 base and the J segment 4 bases; nucleotides outside the gene matches: 10. CDR3 sequence reads: CASSLGAGAGVSDTQYF. The CDR3 DNA sequence: TGTGCCAGCAGCTTAGGGGCCGGAGCGGGAGTCTCAGATACGCAGTATTTT. Drawing the rest from reference TRBV11-3 and TRBJ2-3, the complete variable domain is EAGVVQSPRYKIIEKKQPVAFWCNPISGHNTLYWYLQNLGQGPELLIRYENEEAVDDSQLPKDRFSAERLKGVDSTLKIQPAELGDSAVYLCASSLGAGAGVSDTQYFGPGTRLTVL.

V and J are TRBV5-1 and TRBJ1-1; TRBD1 matches at 7 bases. This CDR3 spans 16 amino acids. Germline V gene sequence: CDR1 SGHRS, CDR2 YFSETQ. The V and J ends lost 5 bases and 0 bases, in that order; junction bases with no gene match: 10. The CDR3 DNA reads as TGCGCCAGCAGAACCGGGACAGTCAATATGAACACTGAAGCTTTCTTT. The encoded protein is CASRTGTVNMNTEAFF. Full variable domain (missing parts from reference TRBV5-1 and TRBJ1-1): KAGVTQTPRYLIKTRGQQVTLSCSPISGHRSVSWYQQTPGQGLQFLFEYFSETQRNKGNFPGRFSGRQFSNSRSEMNVSTLELGDSALYLCASRTGTVNMNTEAFFGQGTRLTVV.

This clone turned up a few times. J is TRBJ2-3 and V is TRBV10-3, with a tentative D call TRBD2 (5 bases). The CDR3 sequence is 14 residues long. V lost 11 bases to trimming and J lost 3 bases, with 18 bases between them. The germline V gene encodes CDR1 ENHRY and CDR2 SYGVKD. CDR3 region: CASSPGTRTDTQYF. As DNA, the CDR3 is TGTGCCTCCTCGCCGGGAACCCGGACAGATACGCAGTATTTT.

This clone was detected once. The rearrangement uses TRBV7-2 and TRBJ2-3; 10 bases are shared with TRBD2. CDR1 is SGHTA, CDR2 FQGNSA, per germline. The CDR3 covers 18 residues. The junction had 9 bases not matched to a gene; V was cut back by 1 base and J by 2 bases. CDR3 amino acids: CASSLVSSSGGPTDTQYF. The CDR3 coding sequence is TGTGCCAGCAGCTTAGTTTCGTCTAGCGGGGGCCCCACAGATACGCAGTATTTT.

By frequency in the sample, this clone is medium-sized (0.01 to 0.1%). The chain has TRBV5-1 and TRBJ2-2; TRBD2 might be the D (5 bases). The CDR3 is made up of 15 amino acids. The germline gives CDR1 SGHRS, CDR2 YFSETQ. Between the trimmed V and J ends, which lost 0 bases and 4 bases, there was a span of 10 bases. CDR3 coding DNA: TGCGCCAGCAGCTTGGACACCCGGGGCACCGGGGAGCTGTTTTTT. Protein product: CASSLDTRGTGELFF.